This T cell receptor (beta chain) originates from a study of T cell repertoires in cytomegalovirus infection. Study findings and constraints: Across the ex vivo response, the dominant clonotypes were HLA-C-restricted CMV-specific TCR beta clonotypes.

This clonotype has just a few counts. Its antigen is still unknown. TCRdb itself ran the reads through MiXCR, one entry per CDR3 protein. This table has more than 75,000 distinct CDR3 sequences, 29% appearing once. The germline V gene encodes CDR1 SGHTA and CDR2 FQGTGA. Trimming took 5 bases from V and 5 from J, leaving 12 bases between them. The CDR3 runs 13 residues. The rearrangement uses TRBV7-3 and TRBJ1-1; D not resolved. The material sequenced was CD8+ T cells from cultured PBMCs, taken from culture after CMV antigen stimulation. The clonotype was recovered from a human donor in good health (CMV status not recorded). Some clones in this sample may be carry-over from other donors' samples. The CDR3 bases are TGTGCCAGCAGCCCGGATTCGGGGACTGAAGCTTTCTTT. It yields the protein CASSPDSGTEAFF. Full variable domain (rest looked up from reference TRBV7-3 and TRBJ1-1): GAGVSQTPSNKVTEKGKYVELRCDPISGHTALYWYRQSLGQGPEFLIYFQGTGAADDSGLPNDRFFAVRPEGSVSTLKIQRTERGDSAVYLCASSPDSGTEAFFGQGTRLTVV.